The text below deals with one TCR beta chain. No antigen is known for it. Mismatch with germline at one junction end may stem from a read error. The data were taken from a study of metastatic and nonmetastatic thyroid tumors (dated by TCRdb to the early 2020s). Broadly, across the study: Repertoires were compared across peripheral blood and tumor or nodule tissue samples from malignant and benign thyroid patients.

The library was generated by PCR. Sequencing instrument: Illumina HiSeq 4000. High-throughput sequencing was used to profile the CDR3 region of the TCR beta-chain in every patient. The authors processed their data as follows. The researchers built a classifier to tell apart papillary thyroid cancer patients with distant metastasis, based on CDR3 differences among clinicopathological groups. The Shannon index was used to measure repertoire diversity, and the Morisita-Horn index was used to measure how similar tumor and blood repertoires were. TCRdb passed the public sequencing reads through fastp at Q25 and MiXCR, retaining productive beta sequences. It is TCRdb's table, rather than the study itself, that gives the V and J calls and clone size. In this sample the table shows 11,000 to 15,000 clones, around 4% of which occur a single time. The top ten hold roughly 26% of the sample. The germline V gene specifies MNHNS as CDR1 and SASEGT as CDR2. The CDR3 runs 14 amino acids, cysteine and phenylalanine included. Kept here is only the CDR3 DNA, which spans 42 bases and is read in frame from base 1.

Points the paper makes about the study in general: In both blood and tumor samples, malignant tumors were reported to have significantly higher TCR beta diversity than benign nodules.

Before undergoing thyroid surgery, none of the patients had been given any kind of treatment. Using T-cell receptor beta sequencing, the study looked back at clinical samples from patients collected from about 2011 to 2019. Material: tumor tissue. The receptor's source is a female donor with papillary thyroid cancer or a benign thyroid nodule (not recorded which). Some clones in this sample may be carry-over from other donors' samples. This chain joins TRBV6-1 to TRBJ1-4, with the D gene call left open. CDR3 loop: CASNEAWVFEKLFF. The sequence in DNA is TGTGCCAGCAATGAAGCCTGGGTGTTTGAAAAACTGTTTTTT.